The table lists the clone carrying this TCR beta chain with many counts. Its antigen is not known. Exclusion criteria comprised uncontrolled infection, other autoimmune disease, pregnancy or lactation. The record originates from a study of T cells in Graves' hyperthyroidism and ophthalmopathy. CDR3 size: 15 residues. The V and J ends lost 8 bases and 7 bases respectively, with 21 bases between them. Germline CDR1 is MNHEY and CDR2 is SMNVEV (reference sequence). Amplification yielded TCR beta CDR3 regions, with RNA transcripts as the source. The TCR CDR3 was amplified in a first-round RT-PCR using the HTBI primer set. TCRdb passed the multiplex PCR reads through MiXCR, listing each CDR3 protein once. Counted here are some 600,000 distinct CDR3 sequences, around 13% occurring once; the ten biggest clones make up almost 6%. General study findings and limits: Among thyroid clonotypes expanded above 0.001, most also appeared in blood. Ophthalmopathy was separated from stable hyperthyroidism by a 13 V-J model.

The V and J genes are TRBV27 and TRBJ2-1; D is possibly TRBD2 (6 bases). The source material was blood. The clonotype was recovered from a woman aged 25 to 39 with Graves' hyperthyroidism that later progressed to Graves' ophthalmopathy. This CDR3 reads CASGAGGGNLNEQFF. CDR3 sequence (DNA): TGTGCCAGCGGGGCTGGAGGCGGGAATTTGAATGAGCAGTTCTTC.